The sample holds a few counts of the clone carrying this TCR beta chain. The CDR3 is 14 amino acids. Per the germline V gene, CDR1 is SNHLY and CDR2 is FYNNEI. The germline V and J ends were trimmed by 4 bases and 1 base, with 10 bases remaining between them. The data stem from a study of patients and donors after allogeneic stem cell transplantation. TCRdb used MiXCR to reprocess the RT-PCR reads, holding one entry per CDR3 protein. The sample consists of about 960,000 distinct CDR3 sequences, more than 15% of them appearing once. The sequence came from a human donor who was either an allogeneic HSCT recipient or a stem cell or donor lymphocyte infusion donor (not recorded which). It is not recorded whose cells these are; they may come from a transplant donor. Sequencing was done on a sample of blood, either unsorted or a sorted T cell fraction (not recorded which). This sequence joins TRBV2 and TRBJ1-1, with no clear D. CDR3: CASSALGSNTEAFF. The CDR3 region has the DNA TGTGCCAGCAGTGCATTGGGGTCGAACACTGAAGCTTTCTTT.